The T cell receptor (beta chain) under discussion was sequenced for a study of shared clonotypes between healthy human individuals. Germline CDR1 is SQVTM and CDR2 is ANQGSEA. V was pared by 0 bases and J by 7 bases, with 19 bases between. This CDR3 contains 15 residues. Naive CD8 cells were CD45RO-negative, positively selected for CCR7, excluding terminally differentiated effector memory CD45RA+ cells. The method was immunoSEQ multiplex PCR; TCRdb's version includes in-frame clones alone and lacks a portion of them. The table has about 2.1 million clones, over 85% seen once. Sequencing used naive CD8+ T cells from PBMCs. This clonotype was sampled from a man aged 18-30 years in good health. Some clones in this sample may be carry-over from other donors' samples. The chain is built from TRBV29-1 and TRBJ2-7, with a possible D match to TRBD1 (6 bases). For the CDR3, the DNA is TGCAGCGTTGAAGAGGTGACAGGCCCTGCTACGGAGCAGTACTTC. Its protein product is CSVEEVTGPATEQYF.